These 9 T cell receptor beta chains were sequenced from one sample in a study of blood T cells in healthy people across ages. Together with a sample-barcoded 5' primer, a J-beta primer mix was included in a second PCR lasting roughly 6 to 12 cycles. TCRdb reprocessed the 5' RACE reads via MiXCR and lists one record per CDR3 protein. The profile covers around 2 million distinct CDR3 sequences, with about 39% appearing a single time and 23% taken by the ten largest. The sequenced material came from blood. The source is a human donor in good health.

The chain uses TRBV12-3 or TRBV12-4 and TRBJ1-2; 7 bases are shared with TRBD1. V shed 6 bases, J shed 5 bases, and the junction held 15 bases outside the gene matches. CDR3 length equals 16 residues. The DNA of the CDR3 is TGTGCCAGCAGCTCACCCTGGGACAGCCAGCGGTATGGCTACACCTTC. Residues: CASSSPWDSQRYGYTF.

The V and J genes are TRBV20-1 and TRBJ2-1; 16 positions agree with TRBD2. The CDR3 runs to 16 residues. Germline V lookup: CDR1 DFQATT, CDR2 SNEGSKA (reference sequence). The ends lost 2 bases at V and 9 bases at J; junction bases unmatched: 7. The CDR3 loop reads CSARNTGTSGGAEQFF. The CDR3 DNA follows: TGCAGTGCTAGAAATACAGGGACTAGCGGGGGGGCTGAGCAGTTCTTC.

This sequence joins TRBV3-1 and TRBJ2-7, with D perhaps matching TRBD1 (5 bases). There are 13 residues in the CDR3. Germline lookup yields CDR1 LGHDT and CDR2 YNNKEL (reference sequence). The V end was cut by 3 bases, the J end by 3 bases, with 9 bases between. CDR3 loop: CASSHFTGYEQYF. CDR3 bases: TGTGCCAGCAGCCACTTTACAGGCTACGAGCAGTACTTC.

This chain joins TRBV4-3 and TRBJ2-1; possibly TRBD1 or TRBD2 for D (5 bases each). The length of the CDR3 is 17 residues. V was trimmed by 0 bases and J by 4 bases, leaving 16 bases between them. From germline, CDR1 is LGHNA and CDR2 YSLEER. CDR3 nucleotides: TGCGCCAGCAGCCAAGACGGGGCAGCTAACGTTTACAATGAGCAGTTCTTC. Translation gives CASSQDGAANVYNEQFF.

This clonotype has just one count. This likely comes from a read error, as the CDR3 has no conserved phenylalanine or tryptophan at its end. The V gene is TRBV5-1, the J gene TRBJ1-1; a weak D match, TRBD1 (6 bases). The CDR3 consists of 14 residues. Trimming removed 0 bases at V and 3 bases at J, with 9 bases between. CDR1 is SGHRS, CDR2 YFSETQ, per germline. The CDR3 DNA follows: TGCGCCAGCAGCTTGGAGGGGGGTTACACTGAAGCTTTCTCT. This encodes CASSLEGGYTEAFS.

The rearrangement uses TRBV5-6 and TRBJ1-1; no definite D call. The germline V gene has CDR1 SGHDT and CDR2 YYEEEE. V was pared by 0 bases and J by 9 bases, with 6 bases between. This CDR3 region has 11 residues. The DNA of the CDR3 is TGTGCCAGCAGCTTGGGGCCCCAAGCTTTCTTT. It is translated as CASSLGPQAFF. Complete variable domain (other parts from reference TRBV5-6 and TRBJ1-1): DAGVTQSPTHLIKTRGQQVTLRCSPKSGHDTVSWYQQALGQGPQFIFQYYEEEERQRGNFPDRFSGHQFPNYSSELNVNALLLGDSALYLCASSLGPQAFFGQGTRLTVV.

For this clonotype: The junction departs from the called germline gene at one end, perhaps through a read error. The V and J genes are TRBV20-1 and TRBJ1-5, with D tentatively TRBD1 (5 bases). This CDR3 contains 14 residues. Looked up from germline, CDR1 is DFQATT and CDR2 is SNEGSKA (reference sequence). The CDR3: CSTRVGGGNQPQHF. CDR3 DNA: TGCAGTACTAGAGTTGGGGGTGGCAATCAGCCCCAGCATTTT.

This chain joins TRBV7-8 and TRBJ2-7; no clear D. The J call may not be correct, given that the DNA end is closer to TRBJ2-5. The CDR3 has 13 residues. Germline V gene sequence: CDR1 SGHVS, CDR2 FQNEAQ. This CDR3 reads CASTEVVLETQYF. As DNA, the CDR3 is TGTGCCAGCACCGAGGTCGTATTGGAGACCCAGTACTTC.

The chain combines TRBV3-1 with TRBJ2-4; D gene uncertain. CDR3 length equals 13 residues. CDR1 is LGHDT, CDR2 YNNKEL, per germline (reference sequence). Trimming shortened V by 0 bases and J by 13 bases, and 13 bases separated the two germline ends. CDR3 DNA: TGTGCCAGCAGCCAAGATTGGGGTCGAGAGCAGTACTTC. Translated, it gives CASSQDWGREQYF.